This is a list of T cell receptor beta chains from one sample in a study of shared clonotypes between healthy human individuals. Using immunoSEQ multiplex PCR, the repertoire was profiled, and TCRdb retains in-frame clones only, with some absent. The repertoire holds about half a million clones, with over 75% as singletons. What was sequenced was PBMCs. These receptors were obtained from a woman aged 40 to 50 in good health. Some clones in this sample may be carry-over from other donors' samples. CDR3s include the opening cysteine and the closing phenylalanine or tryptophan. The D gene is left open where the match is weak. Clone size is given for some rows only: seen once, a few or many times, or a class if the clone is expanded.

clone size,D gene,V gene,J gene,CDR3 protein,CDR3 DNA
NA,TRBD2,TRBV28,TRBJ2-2,CASSLSREGRTGELFF,TGTGCCAGCAGTTTATCCCGGGAGGGTCGTACCGGGGAGCTGTTTTTT
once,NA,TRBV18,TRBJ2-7,CASSPGTATEQYF,TGTGCCAGCTCACCCGGAACCGCGACAGAGCAGTACTTC
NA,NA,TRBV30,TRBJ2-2,CAWSIRTGYTGELFF,TGTGCCTGGAGCATTAGGACTGGATACACCGGGGAGCTGTTTTTT
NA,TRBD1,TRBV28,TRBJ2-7,CASSPTGQGSYEQYF,TGTGCCAGCAGTCCAACCGGACAGGGGTCCTACGAGCAGTACTTC
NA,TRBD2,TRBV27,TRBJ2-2,CASSFSFGASGSPGELFF,TGTGCCAGCAGTTTCAGTTTCGGGGCTAGCGGGAGTCCCGGGGAGCTGTTTTTT
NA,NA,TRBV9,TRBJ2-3,CASSTPGLATQYF,TGTGCCAGCAGCACGCCAGGGCTGGCTACGCAGTATTTT
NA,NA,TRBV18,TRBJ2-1,CASSQLTGDNEQFF,TGTGCCAGCTCACAACTGACAGGCGACAATGAGCAGTTCTTC
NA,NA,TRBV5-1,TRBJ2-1,CASGPAPMAGPSYNEQFF,TGCGCCAGCGGGCCAGCCCCCATGGCGGGTCCCTCCTACAATGAGCAGTTCTTC
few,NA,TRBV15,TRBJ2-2,CATSIWTNTGELFF,TGTGCCACCAGCATCTGGACTAACACCGGGGAGCTGTTTTTT
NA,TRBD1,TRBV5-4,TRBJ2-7,CASSPPGQGFNEQYF,TGTGCCAGCAGCCCCCCGGGACAGGGTTTTAACGAGCAGTACTTC
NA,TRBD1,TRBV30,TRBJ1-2,CAWSLTGGIYGYTF,TGTGCCTGGAGTTTGACAGGGGGGATCTATGGCTACACCTTC
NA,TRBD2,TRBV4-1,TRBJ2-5,CASSQGWSGSMETQYF,TGCGCCAGCAGCCAAGGATGGAGCGGGAGTATGGAGACCCAGTACTTC
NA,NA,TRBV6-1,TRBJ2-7,CASSLTSRYEQYF,TGTGCCAGCAGTCTGACATCCCGCTACGAGCAGTACTTC